The rows below give T cell receptor beta chains drawn from one sample of a study of T cell clones after liver transplantation. The assay was immunoSEQ multiplex PCR, and TCRdb's table has in-frame clones only and misses some. The repertoire includes about 71,000 clones, roughly 80% of them detected once, and approximately 0.79% sits in the top ten. Material: CD4+ T cells from blood, obtained 12 months after liver transplant. Receptor source: a human patient who received a liver transplant. Some T cells may possibly be graft donor cells. CDR3s include the opening cysteine and the closing phenylalanine or tryptophan. Each record gives: V gene, D gene, clone size, J gene, CDR3 DNA, CDR3 protein. D genes are given only for firm matches. Only some rows state a clone size, as once, few, many or a class for expanded clones.

TRBV29-1	TRBD1	once	TRBJ1-1	TGCAGCGTGGACAGGGATGACACTGAAGCTTTCTTT	CSVDRDDTEAFF
TRBV6-5	-	-	TRBJ1-2	TGTGCCACCTCCCGGGGGGCTGGGGGCTACACCTTC	CATSRGAGGYTF
TRBV6-1	-	-	TRBJ1-4	TGTGCCAGCAGCGAATGGGGGGGGGCGCAGGAAAAACTGTTTTTT	CASSEWGGAQEKLFF
TRBV28	TRBD1	-	TRBJ1-2	TGTGCCAGCAGTGCGGACAGGGTCTCTTATGGCTACACCTTC	CASSADRVSYGYTF
TRBV11-1	TRBD2	-	TRBJ2-2	TGTGCCAGCAGCCGCGGGACTAGCGGGAGGGCCGGGGAGCTGTTTTTT	CASSRGTSGRAGELFF
TRBV6-1	-	-	TRBJ1-3	TGTGCCAGCAGTGATTATGGGGGGCCTGGAAACACCATATATTTT	CASSDYGGPGNTIYF
TRBV19	-	-	TRBJ1-1	TGTGCCAGTAGTATTGGCCTCCGGGGAGAAGCTTTCTTT	CASSIGLRGEAFF
TRBV18	-	-	TRBJ2-1	TGTGCCAGCTCACCACGGACCAGAAGCGATGAGCAGTTCTTC	CASSPRTRSDEQFF
TRBV5-4	-	-	TRBJ1-5	TGTGCCAGCAGCGTAGGTGGACAGCGCAATCAGCCCCAGCATTTT	CASSVGGQRNQPQHF
TRBV5-1	TRBD2	-	TRBJ2-7	TGCGCCAGCAGCCCGGGACTAGCGAGCTACGAGCAGTACTTC	CASSPGLASYEQYF
TRBV27	-	once	TRBJ2-3	TGTGCCAGCAGTTTAAGCCTAGTCACAGATACGCAGTATTTT	CASSLSLVTDTQYF
TRBV13	-	few	TRBJ2-6	TGTGCCAGCAGCTTCCCTGGGGCCAACGTCCTGACTTTC	CASSFPGANVLTF
TRBV19	TRBD1	-	TRBJ2-1	TGTGCCAGTAGTGCCGGGGGACAGGGGGCGCGAGATTCAAGCAATGAGCAGTTCTTC	CASSAGGQGARDSSNEQFF
TRBV2	-	-	TRBJ1-5	TGTGCCAGCAGTCGGCAGGGGAATCAGCCCCAGCATTTT	CASSRQGNQPQHF
TRBV7-2	-	many	TRBJ2-7	TGTGCCAGCAGCCTCTCACGCGACTACGAGCAGTACTTC	CASSLSRDYEQYF
TRBV9	-	-	TRBJ2-7	TGTGCCAGCAGCGTAGACTCCTTGGGGGAGCAGTACTTC	CASSVDSLGEQYF
TRBV18	TRBD1	few	TRBJ1-2	TGTGCCAGCTCCCAGGATCCAGGGACAGGGAGCGGCTACACCTTC	CASSQDPGTGSGYTF
TRBV7-9	TRBD2	-	TRBJ2-5	TGTGCCAGCAGCACCGGGACTAGGGTTGAGACCCAGTACTTC	CASSTGTRVETQYF
TRBV5-4	TRBD2	-	TRBJ2-5	TGTGCCAGCAGCTTGAAAGGACTAGCGGGAAGAGAGACCCAGTACTTC	CASSLKGLAGRETQYF
TRBV28	TRBD1	-	TRBJ1-2	TGTGCCAGCAGTTTTTTGGGGACAGGGAGGACCTACTATGGCTACACCTTC	CASSFLGTGRTYYGYTF
TRBV7-2	-	-	TRBJ1-1	TGTGCCAGCAGCCTGGTCGGGACTGCCATAATACGCACTGAAGCTTTCTTT	CASSLVGTAIIRTEAFF
TRBV4-2	-	medium-sized	TRBJ2-1	TGTGCCAGCAGCCCCCACCGGGAGAAGGGAGCATCCTACAATGAGCAGTTCTTC	CASSPHREKGASYNEQFF
TRBV9	-	-	TRBJ2-3	TGTGCCAGCAGCGTTACGGGACTTATAACAGATACGCAGTATTTT	CASSVTGLITDTQYF
TRBV21-1	-	-	TRBJ2-2	TGTGCCAGCAGCAAAGTACGGCTAGCGGGAGGGCTTAACACCGGGGAGCTGTTTTTT	CASSKVRLAGGLNTGELFF
TRBV6-6	-	-	TRBJ2-7	TGTGCCAGCGCGGCCGTAGGAGCGGGCGAGCAGTACTTC	CASAAVGAGEQYF
TRBV18	-	-	TRBJ2-7	TGTGCCAGCTCACCGTCGGCTACTAGGGCGAACGAGCAGTACTTC	CASSPSATRANEQYF
TRBV29-1	-	-	TRBJ2-1	TGCAGCGTTGAGGTACCATACAATGAGCAGTTCTTC	CSVEVPYNEQFF
TRBV5-4	TRBD1	-	TRBJ2-1	TGTGCCAGCAGCCTGGGACAGGGGCAGAGTGAGCAGTTCTTC	CASSLGQGQSEQFF
TRBV7-2	-	-	TRBJ1-3	TGTGCCAGCAGCTTAGGGACTATCTCTGGAAACACCATATATTTT	CASSLGTISGNTIYF
TRBV5-4	TRBD2	once	TRBJ2-3	TGTGCCAGCAGCTCTTCGTTAACTAGCGCCCCCACAGATACGCAGTATTTT	CASSSSLTSAPTDTQYF
TRBV9	TRBD1	-	TRBJ1-2	TGTGCCAGCAGCGTGACCGGACAGGGGAGAGGCTACACCTTC	CASSVTGQGRGYTF
TRBV5-4	TRBD2	once	TRBJ2-5	TGTGCCAGCAGCCGGCAAACTGGGGGAGGGAGAGGCAAAGAGACCCAGTACTTC	CASSRQTGGGRGKETQYF
TRBV30	-	-	TRBJ2-5	TGTGCCTGGAGTGTAGGAGGGTTGGGGACCCAGTACTTC	CAWSVGGLGTQYF
TRBV19	-	-	TRBJ1-4	TGTGCCAGTAGTGTCGGCAGGAATAATGAAAAACTGTTTTTT	CASSVGRNNEKLFF
TRBV11-3	TRBD1	-	TRBJ2-2	TGTGCCAGCAGCCAGGACAGGGGGCCCACCGGGGAGCTGTTTTTT	CASSQDRGPTGELFF
TRBV9	-	-	TRBJ2-3	TGTGCCAGCAGCGTAGGAAGGTATAGCACAGATACGCAGTATTTT	CASSVGRYSTDTQYF
TRBV2	-	-	TRBJ1-1	TGTGCCAGCAGTGAAGGGCCCGGCACTGAAGCTTTCTTT	CASSEGPGTEAFF
TRBV19	-	-	TRBJ2-7	TGTGCCAGTAGTGCTTCGACAGGAAGCTCCTACGAGCAGTACTTC	CASSASTGSSYEQYF